This entry lists 3 T cell receptor beta chains sequenced from one sample in a study of T cells after yellow fever vaccination. One entry per CDR3 protein, called by TCRdb with MiXCR from the 5' RACE reads. In the table there are 80,000 to 100,000 distinct CDR3 sequences, 5.8% of which are singletons. The sequencing here drew on CD8+ T cells sorted from PBMCs, taken 10 days after the yellow fever booster vaccination. These receptors all come from a man between 18 and 35 years old who received the YFV17D yellow fever vaccine.

This chain joins TRBV7-9 and TRBJ1-2; D is possibly TRBD1 (5 bases). Trimming removed 2 bases at V and 4 bases at J, with 11 bases between. The CDR3 runs to 14 residues. Germline V CDR1 and CDR2: SEHNR, FQNEAQ (reference sequence). CDR3 region: CASSLIPGTYGYTF. DNA for the CDR3: TGTGCCAGCAGCTTAATCCCGGGGACCTATGGCTACACCTTC.

This clonotype was counted at least ten times. This chain links TRBV12-3 or TRBV12-4 with TRBJ2-1; the D gene is possibly TRBD2 (5 bases). Trimming removed 5 bases from V and 3 bases from J, with 11 bases in between. This CDR3 is built from 14 residues. CDR3 in amino acids: CASSPGGIYNEQFF. CDR3 nucleotides: TGTGCCAGCAGTCCCGGAGGTATCTACAATGAGCAGTTCTTC.

This clonotype has just a few counts. V gene TRBV10-3 combines with J gene TRBJ1-1; 7 bases fit TRBD1. The CDR3 is 14 residues long. Per the germline V gene, CDR1 is ENHRY and CDR2 is SYGVKD. J was trimmed by 4 bases and V by 0 bases; bases with no gene match: 2. The CDR3 is CAISESRGPTEAFF. Here the CDR3 DNA reads TGTGCCATCAGTGAGTCGAGGGGGCCCACTGAAGCTTTCTTT.